This T cell receptor beta chain was sequenced for a study of T cell changes during pregnancy in multiple sclerosis. The germline gives CDR1 MDHEN, CDR2 SYDVKM. Trimming removed 4 bases from V and 2 bases from J, with 21 bases in between. This CDR3 region has 18 residues. Clones were sequenced by immunoSEQ multiplex PCR, and TCRdb holds only the in-frame ones, with some missing. The table shows about 79,000 clones, with about 90% occurring only once. The chain joins TRBV28 to TRBJ1-5; tentative D call: TRBD1 (6 bases). The receptor comes from a female donor with multiple sclerosis, enrolled in a pregnancy study. This specimen was CD4+ T cells from peripheral blood mononuclear cells, taken in the second trimester of pregnancy. The CDR3 DNA follows: TGTGCCAGCAGTTCGCGTCCAGGGGCCGTTTCTCGCAATCAGCCCCAGCATTTT. The encoded protein is CASSSRPGAVSRNQPQHF.